This T cell receptor beta chain is from a study of blood T cell repertoires in COVID-19. The germline V gene encodes CDR1 SGHRS and CDR2 YFSETQ. CDR3 length equals 16 residues. V shed 4 bases, J shed 6 bases, and the junction held 12 bases outside the gene matches. The assay was immunoSEQ multiplex PCR, and TCRdb's table has in-frame clones only and misses some. This table has 50,000 to 75,000 clones, 90% to 95% appearing once. The specimen was peripheral blood. The rearrangement links TRBV5-1 to TRBJ2-3, with 9 bases lining up with TRBD1. The receptor was isolated from a human donor in a cohort sampled during active COVID-19. The CDR3 DNA reads TGCGCCAGCAGCCCGGGGACAGGGAGTAAATTTGATACGCAGTATTTT. This codes for CASSPGTGSKFDTQYF.